A selection of T cell receptor beta chains follows, all from one sample in a study of T cells in Graves' hyperthyroidism and ophthalmopathy. TCRdb re-called the multiplex PCR reads through MiXCR, storing one row per CDR3 protein. The table includes 540,000 or so distinct CDR3 sequences, about half detected once. Material for sequencing was peripheral blood or thyroid tissue (not recorded which). Receptors originate from an adult woman with Graves' disease, either hyperthyroidism or ophthalmopathy (not recorded which). CDR3s include the opening cysteine and the closing phenylalanine or tryptophan. D genes are given only for firm matches. Expanded clones are given a class, and other clones once, few, many or no size at all.

D,V,size,J,DNA,CDR3
NA,TRBV7-2,many,TRBJ2-7,TGTGCCAGCAGCTTAAACGGGGGACTGAAGTACGAGCAGTACTTC,CASSLNGGLKYEQYF
NA,TRBV7-8,NA,TRBJ1-5,TGTGCCAGCAGCTTAACCGGGGTGTATGGGCAGCCCCAGCATTTT,CASSLTGVYGQPQHF
TRBD1,TRBV10-2,NA,TRBJ2-7,TGCGCCGGAGGGACAGGGGGTTACGAGCAGTACTTC,CAGGTGGYEQYF
NA,TRBV18,few,TRBJ2-7,TGTGCCAGCTCACCACCGGCAGGGCCCCCCTACGAGCAGTACTTC,CASSPPAGPPYEQYF
NA,TRBV11-2,many,TRBJ1-2,TGTGCCAGCAGCCCCCTTCCGGGTTTAAGGGGCTACACCTTC,CASSPLPGLRGYTF
NA,TRBV6-1,many,TRBJ2-2,TGTGCCAGCAGTGAACGCCTTGGGGTGACCGGGGAGCTGTTTTTT,CASSERLGVTGELFF
TRBD1,TRBV14,many,TRBJ2-5,TGTGCCAGCAGCCGAGGACAGGGGGATCCGTGGGAGGAGACCCAGTACTTC,CASSRGQGDPWEETQYF
NA,TRBV5-1,few,TRBJ1-5,TGCGCCAGCAGCGACGGTAATAGCAATCAGCCCCAGCATTTT,CASSDGNSNQPQHF
NA,TRBV7-9,few,TRBJ2-1,TGTGCCAGCAGCCCAATTTGGACCGACGACATCTTC,CASSPIWTDDIF
NA,TRBV7-9,once,TRBJ2-2,TGTGCCAGCAGCCCGCCCTACAAGAACACCGGGGAGCTGTTTTTT,CASSPPYKNTGELFF
NA,TRBV7-9,NA,TRBJ1-4,TGTGCCAGCAGTGGTACCGGGACTAGCAGAACCGGGGAGCGAGAAAAACTGTTTTTT,CASSGTGTSRTGEREKLFF
NA,TRBV7-9,NA,TRBJ2-7,TGTGCCAGCAGCTTGCCGGCGCAGGCGGAGCAGTACTTC,CASSLPAQAEQYF
NA,TRBV7-2,NA,TRBJ1-5,TGTGCCAGCAGCTTGGCAGGGAGTAGGCAGCCCCAGCATTTT,CASSLAGSRQPQHF
NA,TRBV7-9,NA,TRBJ1-2,TGTGCCAGCAGTCCTGACAGGCGAGGCTACACCTTC,CASSPDRRGYTF
NA,TRBV2,NA,TRBJ2-7,TGTGCCAGCACTTCCAGGGGTAAGGAGCAGTACTTC,CASTSRGKEQYF
NA,TRBV5-1,once,TRBJ2-1,TGCGCCAGCAGCTTGTTGGTAGGGGACCTGTTCTTC,CASSLLVGDLFF
NA,TRBV4-2,many,TRBJ2-7,TGTGCCAGCAGCCAAGATGTAAGGTCGGCAGGGCCAGCCTACGAGCAGTACTTC,CASSQDVRSAGPAYEQYF
NA,TRBV27,many,TRBJ2-6,TGTGCCAGCAGTTCTCTCGACCGACGCTCTGGGGCCAACGTCCTGACTTTC,CASSSLDRRSGANVLTF
NA,TRBV2,NA,TRBJ1-1,TGTGCCAGCAGTGAAGGTGGAGCGGGCACTGAAGCTTTCTTT,CASSEGGAGTEAFF
NA,TRBV6-2/TRBV6-3,NA,TRBJ1-2,TGTGCCAGCAGTGACGTAGGACAGCTCTATGGCTACACCTTC,CASSDVGQLYGYTF
TRBD2,TRBV29-1,NA,TRBJ2-7,TGCAGCGTAGGTGGGACTAGCGGGAACTACGAGCAGTACTTC,CSVGGTSGNYEQYF
NA,TRBV10-3,NA,TRBJ1-5,TGTGGTACGGCCAGTACGACTTATCGGCCCCAGCATTTT,CGTASTTYRPQHF
TRBD2,TRBV27,many,TRBJ2-5,TGTGCCAGCAGTCCGCGGGTAGCGGGAGAGGAGACCCAGTACTTC,CASSPRVAGEETQYF
NA,TRBV10-3,NA,TRBJ1-4,TGTGCCATCAGTGATCAGGCCGCAACTAATGAAAAACTGTTTTTT,CAISDQAATNEKLFF
NA,TRBV5-4,NA,TRBJ1-2,TGTGCTCATCCTTCGGCCCGCGGCTACACCTTC,CAHPSARGYTF
NA,TRBV10-3,few,TRBJ1-1,TGTGCCATCAGGACAGATAGGACAGTTGAAGCTTTCTTT,CAIRTDRTVEAFF
NA,TRBV10-3,NA,TRBJ2-5,TGTGCCATCAGTGAGTCGAGGGGCCAACAAGAGACCCAGTACTTC,CAISESRGQQETQYF
NA,TRBV5-1,many,TRBJ1-4,TGCGCCAGCAGCCTGGAGGTTAATGAAAAACTGTTTTTT,CASSLEVNEKLFF
NA,TRBV5-1,many,TRBJ2-5,TGCGCCAGCAGCTTCAGTGCCCAAGAGACCCAGTACTTC,CASSFSAQETQYF
NA,TRBV7-2,NA,TRBJ1-3,TGTGCCAGCAGCTTAGCAGGTTTCGGGGCCAGGAGCTCTGGAAACACCATATATTTT,CASSLAGFGARSSGNTIYF
NA,TRBV7-9,NA,TRBJ1-5,TGTGCCAGCAGCCCCTGGGGGGCTAATCAGCCCCAGCATTTT,CASSPWGANQPQHF
NA,TRBV29-1,many,TRBJ1-6,TGCAGCGTTGGAGGGGGGGCAGATTCACCCCTCCACTTT,CSVGGGADSPLHF
NA,TRBV30,many,TRBJ1-5,TGTGCCTGGAGCCAACAGGGAAATCAGCCCCAGCATTTT,CAWSQQGNQPQHF
NA,TRBV27,few,TRBJ1-5,TGTGCCAGCAGTTTGACAGTTATGAGCAATCAGCCCCAGCATTTT,CASSLTVMSNQPQHF
NA,TRBV7-8,once,TRBJ2-7,TGTGCCAGCAGCTTATATACGGGGCCATCTACAAGCGAGCAGTACTTC,CASSLYTGPSTSEQYF
NA,TRBV7-9,many,TRBJ1-2,TGTGCCAGCAGCTTTAAGGCTAACTATGGCTACACCTTC,CASSFKANYGYTF
NA,TRBV6-2/TRBV6-3,few,TRBJ2-7,TGTGCCAGCAGTACCGCCGTAACAGGGTTTACCTCCTACGAGCAGTACTTC,CASSTAVTGFTSYEQYF
NA,TRBV7-2,NA,TRBJ2-5,TGTGCCAGCAGCCATCGGACTTATCAAGAGACCCAGTACTTC,CASSHRTYQETQYF
NA,TRBV15,NA,TRBJ1-2,TGTGCCACCAGCGCTCAGGGCGTCTATGGCTACACCTTC,CATSAQGVYGYTF
NA,TRBV29-1,NA,TRBJ1-1,TGCAGCGGGGCAAGACAGAGTGAAGCTTTCTTT,CSGARQSEAFF
NA,TRBV11-2,many,TRBJ2-7,TGTGCCAGCAGCTCAGGGCTCGAGGGTTGGAGCAGATACGAGCAGTACTTC,CASSSGLEGWSRYEQYF
NA,TRBV29-1,NA,TRBJ1-2,TGCAGCGTCACCTTGGTGCGCTACACCTTC,CSVTLVRYTF
TRBD2,TRBV2,NA,TRBJ2-5,TGTGCCAGCAACCCAGGCGGGGGGCGGCTCTATCAGCCCCAGTACTTC,CASNPGGGRLYQPQYF
NA,TRBV7-3,NA,TRBJ1-2,TGTGCCAGCAGCTTAGGCCCATCGGGCTATGGCTACACCTTC,CASSLGPSGYGYTF
NA,TRBV6-5,many,TRBJ1-1,TGTGCCAGCATTCGGGCAGGAAAGGCTTTCTTT,CASIRAGKAFF
TRBD2,TRBV7-9,many,TRBJ2-7,TGTGCCAGCAGCTTAGGGACTAGATCCTACGAGCAGTACTTC,CASSLGTRSYEQYF
TRBD2,TRBV7-4,many,TRBJ2-7,TGTGCCAGCAGCTTAGGGGGACTAGCCTGCGAGCAGTACTTC,CASSLGGLACEQYF
NA,TRBV2,many,TRBJ1-5,TGTGCCAGCAGTGTATCAGGGCAAGGAATAGGGCCCCAGCATTTT,CASSVSGQGIGPQHF